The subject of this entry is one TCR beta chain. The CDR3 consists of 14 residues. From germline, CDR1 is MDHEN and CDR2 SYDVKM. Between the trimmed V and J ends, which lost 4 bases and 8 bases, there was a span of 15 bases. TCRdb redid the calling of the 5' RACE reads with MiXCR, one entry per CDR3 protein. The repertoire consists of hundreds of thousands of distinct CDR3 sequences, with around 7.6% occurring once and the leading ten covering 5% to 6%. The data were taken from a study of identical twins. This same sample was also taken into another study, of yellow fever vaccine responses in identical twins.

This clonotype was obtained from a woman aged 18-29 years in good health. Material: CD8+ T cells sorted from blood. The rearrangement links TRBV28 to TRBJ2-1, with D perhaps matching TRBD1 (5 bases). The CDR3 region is CASSSEVGVDEQFF. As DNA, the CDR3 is TGTGCCAGCAGTTCCGAGGTAGGGGTGGATGAGCAGTTCTTC.